These T cell receptor beta chains were read from a single sample in a study of cytomegalovirus exposure and HLA in healthy donors. Some clones are missing from TCRdb's copy, which holds only in-frame ones; the method was immunoSEQ multiplex PCR. The table lists roughly 120,000 clones, 80% to 85% of them singletons. The material sequenced was PBMCs. The receptors originated from a woman in her 30s in good health and CMV-seronegative. Both conserved end residues are part of each CDR3. D genes are given only for firm matches. Only some rows state a clone size, as once, few, many or a class for expanded clones.

TRBV27	NA	TRBD2	TRBJ2-7	TGTGCCAGCAGTTTTAGCGGGACAATCTACGAGCAGTACTTC	CASSFSGTIYEQYF
TRBV11-2	NA	NA	TRBJ2-7	TGTGCCAGCAGCTTACATACCCCCTTGAGGCCTGGAGATCGGTACGAGCAGTACTTC	CASSLHTPLRPGDRYEQYF
TRBV10-3	NA	TRBD2	TRBJ2-1	TGTGCCATCAGTGGCCAGCGGGAGCCTAATGAGCAGTTCTTC	CAISGQREPNEQFF
TRBV11-2	NA	TRBD1	TRBJ2-5	TGTGCCAGCAGCTTAGATCGTGGGACAGGGCCCGGAGAGACCCAGTACTTC	CASSLDRGTGPGETQYF
TRBV13	NA	NA	TRBJ2-7	TGTGCCAGCAGCTTAACAACAGGGGGGGAGGAGCAGTACTTC	CASSLTTGGEEQYF
TRBV15	once	NA	TRBJ2-1	TGTGCCACCAGCAGAGATGTAGTACTAGTAGGTGAGCAGTTCTTC	CATSRDVVLVGEQFF
TRBV5-1	NA	NA	TRBJ2-3	TGCGCCAGCAGCTTGGTGGCCCCCGGGGGCACAGATACGCAGTATTTT	CASSLVAPGGTDTQYF
TRBV5-4	NA	NA	TRBJ2-1	TGTGCCAGCAGCTGGCGGGGTCAAGAGCAGTTCTTC	CASSWRGQEQFF
TRBV7-7	NA	NA	TRBJ2-5	TGTGCTAGCAGCCCATTTTCGCAGGGGACGAGTCTCCATCCGACCCAGTACTTC	CASSPFSQGTSLHPTQYF
TRBV19	few	NA	TRBJ2-5	TGTGCCAGTAGACTTGGCGGATCGTACCAAGAGACCCAGTACTTC	CASRLGGSYQETQYF
TRBV10-2	NA	TRBD2	TRBJ2-1	TGCGCCAGCGGGACTAGCAGGGAAAATGAGCAGTTCTTC	CASGTSRENEQFF
TRBV7-9	NA	TRBD1	TRBJ1-2	TGTGCCAGCAGCAAGGACAGGGGGTTTAACTATGGCTACACCTTC	CASSKDRGFNYGYTF
TRBV7-9	NA	TRBD1	TRBJ1-1	TGTGCCAGCAGCTTCGGACAGGCCATGAACACTGAAGCTTTCTTT	CASSFGQAMNTEAFF
TRBV11-2	NA	TRBD1	TRBJ1-2	TGTGCCAGCAGACTCCGGGACAGCTCCAACTATGGCTACACCTTC	CASRLRDSSNYGYTF
TRBV5-1	once	NA	TRBJ2-1	TGCGCCAGCGTGCCTAGCAGGAGGGCCGAAGGTAATGAGCAGTTCTTC	CASVPSRRAEGNEQFF
TRBV15	NA	TRBD1	TRBJ2-7	TGTGCCACCAGCAGAGGTGACAGGGGTTACGAGCAGTACTTC	CATSRGDRGYEQYF
TRBV2	NA	TRBD2	TRBJ2-5	TGTGCCAGCTTAGGCCGGGAGGGGACCCAGTACTTC	CASLGREGTQYF
TRBV27	NA	TRBD1	TRBJ2-7	TGTGCCAGCAGTTTATGGGGCCCTACCTTGACAGGGCCCTCCTACGAGCAGTACTTC	CASSLWGPTLTGPSYEQYF
TRBV2	NA	TRBD1	TRBJ2-5	TGTGCCAGCAGCTTGACAGGGGGCAGGGAGACCCAGTACTTC	CASSLTGGRETQYF
TRBV6-5	NA	TRBD2	TRBJ2-7	TGTGCCAGCAGTAGGGACTACTCCTACGAGCAGTACTTC	CASSRDYSYEQYF
TRBV4-2	NA	NA	TRBJ2-3	TGTGCCAGCAGCCTTCTCGGCAGCGGAGCTCCTAGCACAGATACGCAGTATTTT	CASSLLGSGAPSTDTQYF
TRBV11-2	NA	TRBD2	TRBJ2-2	TGTGCCAGCAGCAAGACTAGCGGGTTTCTTAACACCGGGGAGCTGTTTTTT	CASSKTSGFLNTGELFF
TRBV6-5	few	NA	TRBJ2-7	TGTGCCAGCAGTTCTAGCTCCTACGAGCAGTACTTC	CASSSSSYEQYF
TRBV13	NA	NA	TRBJ2-1	TGTGCCAGCAGCACCGGACTCAACAATGAGCAGTTCTTC	CASSTGLNNEQFF
TRBV6-1	NA	NA	TRBJ1-1	TGTGCCAGCATCCGAACACGGGATTACAAGAATGAAGCTTTCTTT	CASIRTRDYKNEAFF
TRBV28	NA	NA	TRBJ2-7	TGTGCCAGCAGTGCTGCGGCAGAGGCGGGATCGGACGAGCAGTACTTC	CASSAAAEAGSDEQYF
TRBV28	NA	NA	TRBJ2-3	TGTGCCAGCAGTTTTGATAGCGGTTCCACAGATACGCAGTATTTT	CASSFDSGSTDTQYF
TRBV4-1	NA	NA	TRBJ2-1	TGCGCCAGCAGCCAACAGGGAAATGAGCAGTTCTTC	CASSQQGNEQFF
TRBV30	once	NA	TRBJ2-7	TGTGCCTGGACGTCGCCAGCCAGCGCCTACGAGCAGTACTTC	CAWTSPASAYEQYF
TRBV7-9	NA	TRBD2	TRBJ2-7	TGTGCCAGCAGCTTAGTCGGGACTAGCGGGAGTTACCCCTCCTACGAGCAGTACTTC	CASSLVGTSGSYPSYEQYF
TRBV6-1	NA	NA	TRBJ1-1	TGTGCCAGCATGAGAGTCCCGGTAGCTTTCTTT	CASMRVPVAFF
TRBV5-5	NA	TRBD1	TRBJ1-3	TGTGCCAGCAGCTGGGGACAGCCCTCTGGAAACACCATATATTTT	CASSWGQPSGNTIYF
TRBV2	NA	TRBD2	TRBJ2-3	TGTGCCAGCAGTCCGACGGGACTAGGGGCAGATACGCAGTATTTT	CASSPTGLGADTQYF
TRBV7-2	once	TRBD2	TRBJ2-1	TGTGCCAGCAGCTCCGGGACTAGCGGAGACTTATTCTACAATGAGCAGTTCTTC	CASSSGTSGDLFYNEQFF
TRBV10-1	NA	TRBD2	TRBJ2-1	TGCGCCAGCAACCCCTCCGGGACTAGCGGGGTTAATGAGCAGTTCTTC	CASNPSGTSGVNEQFF
TRBV19	NA	TRBD2	TRBJ2-1	TGTGCCAGTACCCCTCGCACTAGCGGGAGAAGCGAGCAGTTCTTC	CASTPRTSGRSEQFF
TRBV7-9	once	TRBD2	TRBJ2-1	TGTGCCAGCAGCTTGACCGGGACTAGCCTCCTGAGCTCCTACAATGAGCAGTTCTTC	CASSLTGTSLLSSYNEQFF
TRBV4-2	once	TRBD1	TRBJ2-7	TGTGCCAGCAGCCGGACAGGGGAGGGGGAACTCGAGCAGTACTTC	CASSRTGEGELEQYF
TRBV29-1	few	NA	TRBJ2-7	TGCAGCGTGAGGGTTAGCTCTAGCTACGAGCAGTACTTC	CSVRVSSSYEQYF
TRBV5-1	NA	TRBD1	TRBJ1-2	TGCGCCAGCAGCCAACAGGGGGGGTATGGCTACACCTTC	CASSQQGGYGYTF
TRBV19	once	NA	TRBJ2-3	TGTGCCAGTAGTACCCAAGGCGGGAGCACAGATACGCAGTATTTT	CASSTQGGSTDTQYF
TRBV7-2	NA	TRBD1	TRBJ1-2	TGTGCCAGCAGCTTAGCGGTGTATGGACAGGGGGATGGCTACACCTTC	CASSLAVYGQGDGYTF
TRBV18	NA	TRBD1	TRBJ1-2	TGTGCCAGCTCACCCGGGACAGGGTCAGCCCATGGCTACACCTTC	CASSPGTGSAHGYTF
TRBV27	NA	NA	TRBJ1-5	TGTGCCAGCAGTTTATCACGGAGCCAGCCCCAGCATTTT	CASSLSRSQPQHF
TRBV6-6	NA	NA	TRBJ2-5	TGTGCCAGCAGTTACTCCTTGACCCAGTACTTC	CASSYSLTQYF
TRBV19	NA	TRBD1	TRBJ1-2	TGTGCCAGTACCGCGGACAGGGGCAACTATGGCTACACCTTC	CASTADRGNYGYTF
TRBV6-5	NA	TRBD2	TRBJ2-5	TGTGCCAGCAGTTACAGCGGGAGTACGGGGACCCAGTACTTC	CASSYSGSTGTQYF
TRBV14	NA	TRBD1	TRBJ2-3	TGTGCCAGCAGCCAACGGACAGGGATAACAGATACGCAGTATTTT	CASSQRTGITDTQYF
TRBV5-4	NA	TRBD1	TRBJ1-3	TGTGCCAGCAGCTCGTTACAGGGGGCCTCTGGAAACACCATATATTTT	CASSSLQGASGNTIYF
TRBV19	NA	TRBD1	TRBJ1-2	TGTGCCAGTGGTAACAGGGGCAGGGATGGCTACACCTTC	CASGNRGRDGYTF
TRBV7-2	few	TRBD2	TRBJ2-1	TGTGCCAGCAGCTCCGTTCGGTCAGGGCCAGCGGGAGGGCACATTGAGCAGTTCTTC	CASSSVRSGPAGGHIEQFF
TRBV7-2	NA	NA	TRBJ2-7	TGTGCCAGCAGCCGGAGTCGTAGCTCCTACGAGCAGCACTTC	CASSRSRSSYEQHF
TRBV5-5	NA	NA	TRBJ1-5	TGTGCCAGCAGCCCGGGTGGCCATAGCAATCAGCCCCAGCATTTT	CASSPGGHSNQPQHF
TRBV15	NA	TRBD1	TRBJ2-3	TGTGCCACCAGCACGGGACAGGGGATCACAGATACGCAGTATTTT	CATSTGQGITDTQYF
TRBV5-5	few	NA	TRBJ2-3	TGTGCCAGCAGCCCCGGTTCGGCTAGCCCTCGAGGCACAGATACGCAGTATTTT	CASSPGSASPRGTDTQYF
TRBV4-2	NA	TRBD2	TRBJ2-5	TGTGCCAGCAGCCAAGCTCATTCCGTATCTAGCGGGGCGTACCAAGAGACCCAGTACTTC	CASSQAHSVSSGAYQETQYF
TRBV10-3	NA	NA	TRBJ2-2	TGTGCCATCACCTCGGGACTTAACACCGGGGAGCTGTTTTTT	CAITSGLNTGELFF
TRBV19	NA	TRBD2	TRBJ2-5	TGTGCCAGTAGTATGTTAGCGGGAGGTCGACAAGAGACCCAGTACTTC	CASSMLAGGRQETQYF
TRBV7-7	NA	NA	TRBJ2-7	TGTGCTAGCAGCTTAGGACTTGAATACGAGCAGTACTTC	CASSLGLEYEQYF